Below, 3 T cell receptor beta chains from the same sample are listed, as sequenced in a study of siplizumab effects on memory and regulatory T cells. Sequencing was performed with immunoSEQ multiplex PCR; in TCRdb, only in-frame clones are kept and a portion is missing. This table holds about 87,000 clones, about nine tenths found once. The source material was CD4+ T cells sorted from blood. These TCRs come from a human donor in good health.

J is TRBJ1-2 and V is TRBV19; TRBD1 matches 9 bases. V lost 3 bases to trimming and J lost 6 bases; unmatched junction nucleotides: 17. CDR1 and CDR2 (germline): LNHDA, SQIVND (reference sequence). The CDR3 is made up of 18 amino acids. The chain's CDR3 is CASSIPGSGTGFKNGYTF. For the CDR3, the DNA is TGTGCCAGTAGTATCCCCGGGTCGGGGACAGGGTTTAAGAATGGCTACACCTTC.

The chain recombines TRBV28 with TRBJ2-3; tentatively, D is TRBD2 (5 bases). The germline V gene has CDR1 MDHEN and CDR2 SYDVKM. This CDR3 region has 13 residues. V dropped 7 bases and J dropped 7 bases, with 15 bases sitting between them. The CDR3 loop reads CASTLPGFYTQYF. In DNA form, the CDR3 reads TGTGCCAGCACGCTACCGGGGTTTTATACGCAGTATTTT.

The chain couples TRBV15 to TRBJ2-1; 10 bases fit TRBD2. V lost 0 bases to trimming and J lost 6 bases; unmatched junction nucleotides: 5. This CDR3 has 16 amino acids. Germline CDR1 reads LNHNV; CDR2 reads YYDKDF (reference sequence). The CDR3 spells CATSREPSGRSNEQFF. CDR3 nucleotide sequence: TGTGCCACCAGCAGAGAGCCTAGCGGGAGAAGCAATGAGCAGTTCTTC. Based on the CDR3 plus reference TRBV15 and TRBJ2-1, the full variable domain is DAMVIQNPRYQVTQFGKPVTLSCSQTLNHNVMYWYQQKSSQAPKLLFHYYDKDFNNEADTPDNFQSRRPNTSFCFLDIRSPGLGDTAMYLCATSREPSGRSNEQFFGPGTRLTVL.